One sample yielded the 17 T cell receptor beta chains listed below, sequenced in a study of blood T cell repertoires in COVID-19. Assay used: immunoSEQ multiplex PCR; TCRdb lists only in-frame clones, some missing. The sample lists just under 90,000 clones, roughly nine tenths occurring once. Sequenced: peripheral blood. Receptor source: a man aged 55 to 70 with acute or convalescent COVID-19.

This chain joins TRBV19 and TRBJ2-1, with 13 nucleotides matching TRBD2. The germline gives CDR1 LNHDA, CDR2 SQIVND (reference sequence). This CDR3 region has 16 residues. The junction had 5 bases not matched to a gene; V was cut back by 3 bases and J by 6 bases. CDR3: CASSMGTSGIGNEQFF. The CDR3 nucleotides are TGTGCCAGTAGTATGGGGACTAGCGGGATAGGCAATGAGCAGTTCTTC.

J is TRBJ2-2 and V is TRBV10-3, with 8 positions matching TRBD1. The ends lost 10 bases at V and 5 bases at J; junction bases unmatched: 9. The CDR3 contains 14 residues. The V gene's germline CDR1 is ENHRY and CDR2 SYGVKD. The DNA of the CDR3 is TGTGCCAGCCAGGACAGGGTAGAAACCGGGGAGCTGTTTTTT. Protein: CASQDRVETGELFF.

V and J are TRBV7-6 and TRBJ1-3; D uncertain. The CDR3 runs to 15 residues. Germline V gene lookup returns CDR1 SGHVS and CDR2 FNYEAQ. Deletions cut 1 base from V and 1 base from J, with 8 bases between. Here the CDR3 reads CASSLEPGSGNTIYF. The CDR3 nucleotides read TGTGCCAGCAGCTTAGAGCCGGGATCTGGAAACACCATATATTTT.

For this clone: Other DNA sequences within the sample encode an identical CDR3. The chain employs TRBV14 and TRBJ1-1; no firm D call. This CDR3 has 13 residues. V dropped 4 bases and J dropped 1 base, with 7 bases sitting between them. CDR1 and CDR2 (germline): SGHDN, FVKESK. CDR3 sequence: CASSPKRNTEAFF. The CDR3, as DNA: TGTGCCAGCAGCCCAAAGAGGAACACTGAAGCTTTCTTT.

V usage is TRBV28 and J usage is TRBJ1-4; D is perhaps TRBD1 (6 bases). The CDR3 is made up of 16 amino acids. From germline, CDR1 is MDHEN and CDR2 SYDVKM. V lost 8 bases and J 0 bases, leaving 16 bases between the germline ends. The CDR3 nucleotides are TGTGCCAGCCTTAACGGGGGGCTCACAACTAATGAAAAACTGTTTTTT. Protein product: CASLNGGLTTNEKLFF.

In its sample, this clone was seen once. The V and J genes are TRBV4-2 and TRBJ1-4, with D perhaps matching TRBD1 (5 bases). V was cut by 0 bases and J by 5 bases, with 7 bases left in between. CDR3 length: 14 amino acids. From germline, CDR1 is LGHNA and CDR2 YNFKEQ. The CDR3 loop reads CASSQDRGNEKLFF. The CDR3 DNA reads TGTGCCAGCAGCCAAGATAGGGGAAATGAAAAACTGTTTTTT.

The chain is built from TRBV18 and TRBJ1-1; 11 nucleotides match TRBD1. CDR3 length: 17 residues. Germline lookup yields CDR1 KGHSH and CDR2 LQKENI. V was pared by 3 bases and J by 3 bases, with 9 bases of the junction left unmatched. CDR3 loop: CASSPYGQGALDTEAFF. The CDR3 DNA reads TGTGCCAGCTCACCCTACGGACAGGGGGCGCTGGACACTGAAGCTTTCTTT. The complete variable domain, with remaining parts taken from reference TRBV18 and TRBJ1-1, reads NAGVMQNPRHLVRRRGQEARLRCSPMKGHSHVYWYRQLPEEGLKFMVYLQKENIIDESGMPKERFSAEFPKEGPSILRIQQVVRGDSAAYFCASSPYGQGALDTEAFFGQGTRLTVV.

The gene calls are TRBV5-6 and TRBJ2-2; D is unresolved. CDR3 size: 16 residues. Trimming removed 2 bases at V and 4 bases at J, with 15 bases between. Germline CDR1 is SGHDT and CDR2 is YYEEEE. CDR3 region: CASSLDQRWSTGELFF. Written as DNA, the CDR3 is TGTGCCAGCAGCTTAGACCAGAGGTGGAGCACCGGGGAGCTGTTTTTT.

Comment on this clone: At one boundary the junction diverges from the germline segment, which might be a read error. The gene calls are TRBV6-5 and TRBJ2-7; 7 bases agree with TRBD1. The CDR3 is 15 residues long. CDR1 MNHEY and CDR2 SVGAGI come from the germline V gene. CDR3 amino acids: CASSYSPGQTYEQYF. Here the CDR3 DNA reads TGTGCCAGCAGTTACTCCCCGGGACAGACCTATGAGCAGTACTTC.

The chain recombines TRBV28 with TRBJ1-5, with 12 bases fitting TRBD1. Germline values: CDR1 MDHEN, CDR2 SYDVKM. The CDR3 length is 16 residues. Trimming at V came to 5 bases and at J to 6 bases, leaving 8 bases not matched to a gene. This CDR3 reads CASSTRDRGQGQPQHF. The CDR3 nucleotides are TGTGCCAGCAGTACCCGGGACAGGGGGCAAGGTCAGCCCCAGCATTTT.

The chain links TRBV5-6 to TRBJ2-1; 14 bases agree with TRBD2. V trimming: 1 base; J trimming: 9 bases; junction bases outside the gene matches: 9. The CDR3 runs 17 residues. CDR1 SGHDT and CDR2 YYEEEE come from the germline V gene. In DNA form, the CDR3 reads TGTGCCAGCAGCTTGCGTCGACTAGCGGGAGGGCCTGGTGAGCAGTTCTTC. Amino acids: CASSLRRLAGGPGEQFF.

The genes are TRBV7-2 and TRBJ2-5; TRBD2 agrees at 13 bases. The CDR3 is 16 amino acids. The V gene's germline CDR1 is SGHTA and CDR2 FQGNSA. Trimming removed 4 bases from V and 5 bases from J; junction bases left unmatched: 7. CDR3 in amino acids: CASSSRTSGSGETQYF. In DNA, the CDR3 is TGTGCCAGCAGCTCCAGGACTAGCGGGAGTGGGGAGACCCAGTACTTC.

The chain couples TRBV11-1 to TRBJ2-1; D is unresolved. CDR3 length equals 11 residues. CDR1 SGHAT and CDR2 FQDESV come from the germline V gene (reference sequence). V was clipped by 3 bases and J by 7 bases, with 4 bases between them. The CDR3 here is CASSFHNEQFF. The DNA of the CDR3 is TGTGCCAGCAGCTTTCATAATGAGCAGTTCTTC.

The gene calls are TRBV9 and TRBJ2-7; TRBD2 aligns across 8 bases. The ends lost 1 base at V and 6 bases at J; junction bases unmatched: 9. Germline V gives CDR1 SGDLS, CDR2 YYNGEE. The CDR3 is 15 residues long. In DNA, the CDR3 is TGTGCCAGCAGCGTATCTCCCGGGAGGGCCAGCGAGCAGTACTTC. Encoded protein: CASSVSPGRASEQYF.

V is TRBV19 and J is TRBJ1-5; the D gene is possibly TRBD1 (5 bases). Trimming shortened V by 0 bases and J by 3 bases, and 18 bases separated the two germline ends. Germline CDR1 is LNHDA and CDR2 is SQIVND (reference sequence). CDR3 length: 18 amino acids. The CDR3 DNA reads as TGTGCCAGTAGTATAGATCAGGGCTTGGGTAGCCTCAATCAGCCCCAGCATTTT. This codes for CASSIDQGLGSLNQPQHF.

This clone turned up a few times. In nucleotides, the CDR3 is TGCGCCAGCAGTGATACCGATAGAGCCAAAAACATTCAGTACTTC. It encodes CASSDTDRAKNIQYF. The chain joins TRBV10-2 to TRBJ2-4; D is unresolved. Trimming left V 3 bases short and J 0 bases short, with 9 bases between. From germline, CDR1 is WSHSY and CDR2 SAAADI. This CDR3 is 15 amino acids long.

The chain joins TRBV6-5 to TRBJ2-7, with unresolved D. The CDR3 has 15 amino acids. Germline loops: CDR1 MNHEY, CDR2 SVGAGI. The V and J ends lost 2 bases and 9 bases respectively, with 20 bases between them. CDR3 loop: CASSYDTRTARVQYF. As DNA, the CDR3 is TGTGCCAGCAGTTACGATACTCGTACAGCCCGTGTGCAGTACTTC.